The next 24 T cell receptor beta chains were all read from a single sample in a study of CD8 T cells in ankylosing spondylitis. MiXCR, applied by TCRdb to the 5' RACE reads, yields one record per CDR3 protein. The sample comprises around 150,000 distinct CDR3 sequences, under 35% of which are singletons, and about 6% rests with the top ten. The material sequenced was synovial fluid, either unsorted or a sorted T cell fraction (not recorded which). The source is a male donor with ankylosing spondylitis.

J is TRBJ1-5 and V is TRBV3-1; weak D call: TRBD1 (5 bases). CDR1 LGHDT and CDR2 YNNKEL come from the germline V gene (reference sequence). V lost 3 bases and J 2 bases, leaving 8 bases between the germline ends. The CDR3 spans 14 residues. Here the CDR3 reads CASSQGVGNQPQHF. CDR3 coding DNA: TGTGCCAGCAGCCAGGGGGTAGGCAATCAGCCCCAGCATTTT. Full variable domain (missing parts from reference TRBV3-1 and TRBJ1-5): DTAVSQTPKYLVTQMGNDKSIKCEQNLGHDTMYWYKQDSKKFLKIMFSYNNKELIINETVPNRFSPKSPDKAHLNLHINSLELGDSAVYFCASSQGVGNQPQHFGDGTRLSIL.

This clonotype was counted a few times. The V and J genes are TRBV3-1 and TRBJ2-7, with TRBD2 matching 8 bases. Germline CDR1 and CDR2: LGHDT and YNNKEL (reference sequence). V shed 10 bases, J shed 4 bases, and the junction held 9 bases outside the gene matches. This CDR3 spans 13 amino acids. In nucleotides, the CDR3 is TGTGCCACTACCAGCGGGAGAAGTTACGAGCAGTACTTC. Encoded protein: CATTSGRSYEQYF.

The chain combines TRBV19 with TRBJ2-6, with D perhaps being TRBD1 or TRBD2 (5 bases each). V was clipped by 5 bases and J by 0 bases, with 11 bases between them. The germline CDR1 and CDR2 sequences are LNHDA and SQIVND (reference sequence). This CDR3 spans 16 amino acids. The chain's CDR3 is CASSFEGYSGANVLTF. DNA for the CDR3: TGTGCCAGTAGTTTTGAGGGGTACTCTGGGGCCAACGTCCTGACTTTC.

J is TRBJ1-5 and V is TRBV10-3; 10 nucleotides line up with TRBD1. CDR1 ENHRY and CDR2 SYGVKD come from the germline V gene. The CDR3 has 14 amino acids. V dropped 8 bases and J dropped 2; count of bases not matched to a gene: 3. The CDR3 nucleotides read TGTGCCATCGGCGGGACAGGGGGCAATCAGCCCCAGCATTTT. Its protein product is CAIGGTGGNQPQHF.

CDR3 sequence (DNA): TGTGCCAGCAGCTTAGATCGCAGGGCCTCTCGCTCTGGAAACACCATATATTTT. Protein sequence: CASSLDRRASRSGNTIYF. The chain links TRBV11-2 to TRBJ1-3, with D perhaps TRBD1 (5 bases). The CDR3 extends over 18 amino acids. Germline loops: CDR1 SGHAT, CDR2 FQNNGV. With 0 bases removed from V and 0 bases from J, the gap between germline ends came to 15 bases.

CDR3 bases: TGTGCCACCCGGAATGATGGTGAGCAGTTCTTC. It translates to CATRNDGEQFF. V gene TRBV15 combines with J gene TRBJ2-1, with D hard to call. The CDR3 is 11 residues long. V shed 8 bases and J shed 9 bases, with 11 bases lying between them. Germline V gives CDR1 LNHNV, CDR2 YYDKDF (reference sequence).

This clonotype has only a few counts. The chain employs TRBV10-3 and TRBJ1-2; D is perhaps TRBD1 (5 bases). Looked up from germline, CDR1 is ENHRY and CDR2 is SYGVKD. The CDR3 has 13 residues. Trimming removed 8 bases at V and 6 bases at J, with 16 bases between. The CDR3 sequence: CAIRGEGSHGYTF. The CDR3 DNA reads as TGTGCCATCCGGGGCGAGGGGTCTCATGGCTACACCTTC.

The CDR3 reads CASSPRRKVDTQYF. The CDR3 nucleotides read TGTGCCAGCAGCCCCCGGCGTAAAGTAGATACGCAGTATTTT. This rearrangement joins TRBV11-2 to TRBJ2-3; no clear D gene. V lost 5 bases to trimming and J lost 5 bases, with 14 bases between them. CDR1 is SGHAT, CDR2 FQNNGV, per germline. The CDR3 is made up of 14 amino acids.

The V gene is TRBV29-1, the J gene TRBJ1-1, with a possible D match to TRBD1 (6 bases). Trimming took 6 bases from V and 1 from J, leaving 15 bases between them. Germline CDR1 SQVTM, CDR2 ANQGSEA. The CDR3 consists of 14 residues. The chain's CDR3 is CSVGQQGRNTEAFF. CDR3 sequence (DNA): TGCAGCGTGGGCCAACAGGGCCGGAACACTGAAGCTTTCTTT.

The V call is TRBV15, the J call TRBJ2-3; no reliable D call. The V and J ends lost 0 bases and 0 bases respectively, with 7 bases between them. The CDR3 spans 15 residues. The germline gives CDR1 LNHNV, CDR2 YYDKDF (reference sequence). Written as DNA, the CDR3 is TGTGCCACCAGCAGAGATCGACCCAGCACAGATACGCAGTATTTT. Its translation: CATSRDRPSTDTQYF.

V and J are TRBV5-5 and TRBJ2-3, with 9 positions matching TRBD1. Per the germline V gene, CDR1 is SGHKS and CDR2 is YYEKEE (reference sequence). The ends lost 3 bases at V and 4 bases at J; junction bases unmatched: 9. The CDR3 sequence is 16 residues long. CDR3 sequence reads: CASSSRGTGFPDTQYF. The DNA for the CDR3 is TGTGCCAGCAGCTCGCGGGGGACAGGGTTTCCAGATACGCAGTATTTT.

In its sample, this clonotype was seen a few times. This chain uses TRBV18 with TRBJ1-1; 8 nucleotides agree with TRBD1. Trimming removed 3 bases from V and 1 base from J; junction bases left unmatched: 4. The CDR3 covers 15 residues. Germline CDR1 reads KGHSH; CDR2 reads LQKENI. CDR3 in amino acids: CASSPRTGPNTEAFF. The CDR3 DNA follows: TGTGCCAGCTCACCTCGGACAGGGCCGAACACTGAAGCTTTCTTT.

This chain links TRBV7-2 with TRBJ2-3, with TRBD1 identical over 7 bases. CDR1 is SGHTA and CDR2 is FQGNSA in the germline V gene. The CDR3 consists of 22 residues. Trimming took 2 bases from V and 0 from J; bases not matched to a gene: 23. The CDR3 DNA is TGTGCCAGCAGCTTACCCTCCCCTCTGTCGATGAGGGCAGGGGGTAGCACAGATACGCAGTATTTT. Protein sequence: CASSLPSPLSMRAGGSTDTQYF.

This clonotype was picked up a small number of times. This chain links TRBV30 with TRBJ1-2; tentative D call: TRBD1 (6 bases). V was trimmed by 3 bases and J by 4 bases, leaving 18 bases between them. CDR1 and CDR2 (germline): GTSNPN, SVGIG (reference sequence). The CDR3 is 15 residues long. The CDR3: CAWSASGAGAYGYTF. The CDR3 region has the DNA TGTGCCTGGAGCGCATCCGGTGCAGGGGCCTATGGCTACACCTTC.

In this sample, this clonotype turned up many times. The rearrangement joins TRBV12-3 or TRBV12-4 to TRBJ2-1; TRBD1 agrees at 9 bases. V shed 7 bases and J 5 bases; nucleotides not matched to a gene: 12. The CDR3 contains 16 residues. The CDR3, as DNA: TGTGCCAGCACCCCCTCGGGGGACAGGGTCGACAATGAGCAGTTCTTC. Its protein is CASTPSGDRVDNEQFF.

This clonotype was seen a handful of times. The genes are TRBV12-3 or TRBV12-4 and TRBJ2-1; 8 bases line up with TRBD2. V lost 3 bases, J lost 0 bases, and 13 bases stayed unmatched. The CDR3 sequence is 19 residues long. CDR3 residues: CASSLVRLAGPSSYNEQFF. Written as DNA, the CDR3 is TGTGCCAGCAGTTTGGTAAGGCTAGCGGGTCCCAGCTCCTACAATGAGCAGTTCTTC.

The J gene is TRBJ2-5, the V gene TRBV29-1; 8 bases align to TRBD2. Looked up from germline, CDR1 is SQVTM and CDR2 is ANQGSEA. The J segment lost 2 bases and the V segment lost 4 bases, leaving 6 bases of the junction unmatched. The CDR3 spans 14 residues. The CDR3 protein is CSVVRLAGQETQYF. CDR3 DNA: TGCAGCGTTGTTCGCTTAGCGGGGCAAGAGACCCAGTACTTC.

The rearrangement uses TRBV5-6 and TRBJ2-7, with D unclear. The CDR3 is 12 residues long. CDR1 is SGHDT and CDR2 is YYEEEE in the germline V gene. Trimming pared 4 bases from V and 3 bases from J, leaving 8 bases between. The CDR3 coding sequence is TGTGCCAGCAGCAAGTGGGGCTACGAGCAGTACTTC. Translated: CASSKWGYEQYF.

The rearrangement joins TRBV7-2 to TRBJ1-6; D not certain. With 7 bases removed from V and 9 bases from J, the gap between germline ends came to 13 bases. Germline lookup yields CDR1 SGHTA and CDR2 FQGNSA. The CDR3 loop spans 13 amino acids. The CDR3 is CASNSIEGSPLHF. The CDR3 DNA follows: TGTGCCAGCAACTCGATTGAGGGTTCACCCCTCCACTTT.

This clonotype is medium-sized by share. The chain employs TRBV5-1 and TRBJ1-5; D is uncertain. The CDR3 sequence is 15 residues long. V lost 0 bases and J lost 6, with 13 bases in between. Germline V lookup: CDR1 SGHRS, CDR2 YFSETQ. The CDR3 bases are TGCGCCAGCAGCTTGGGAGGAGGGCGGACTCAGCCCCAGCATTTT. Translation: CASSLGGGRTQPQHF.

This clonotype showed up just a few times. This rearrangement joins TRBV7-2 to TRBJ2-3; D unclear. This CDR3 contains 11 residues. Trimming stripped 4 bases from V and 4 bases from J, with 3 bases between. Germline assignment: CDR1 SGHTA and CDR2 FQGNSA. CDR3 sequence: CASSSSDTQYF. Here the CDR3 DNA reads TGTGCCAGCAGCTCCTCAGATACGCAGTATTTT.

In this sample, this clonotype turned up a few times. The chain couples TRBV15 to TRBJ2-2; 11 nucleotides line up with TRBD2. CDR3 length: 17 amino acids. Germline V gene sequence: CDR1 LNHNV, CDR2 YYDKDF (reference sequence). The V and J ends lost 2 bases and 3 bases, in that order; junction bases with no gene match: 5. In DNA form, the CDR3 reads TGTGCCACCAGCAGAAGAACTAGCGGGGGTTACACCGGGGAGCTGTTTTTT. Translating gives CATSRRTSGGYTGELFF.

V gene TRBV6-1 combines with J gene TRBJ2-3; a possible D gene is TRBD2 (5 bases). The CDR3 extends over 15 amino acids. Germline V gene data show CDR1 as MNHNS and CDR2 as SASEGT. V lost 4 bases to trimming and J lost 6 bases, with 17 bases between them. The CDR3 region is CASSGLSGAWDTQYF. In nucleotides, the CDR3 is TGTGCCAGCAGTGGCTTGAGCGGTGCATGGGATACGCAGTATTTT.

The V call is TRBV11-2, the J call TRBJ2-3; 7 positions agree with TRBD2. Germline V CDR1 and CDR2: SGHAT, FQNNGV. The CDR3 covers 15 residues. V shed 3 bases and J 5 bases; nucleotides not matched to a gene: 8. CDR3 loop: CASSFYAGAGDTQYF. CDR3 in DNA: TGTGCCAGCAGCTTCTACGCGGGAGCGGGAGATACGCAGTATTTT. Combining the CDR3 with reference TRBV11-2 and TRBJ2-3 gives the whole variable domain EAGVAQSPRYKIIEKRQSVAFWCNPISGHATLYWYQQILGQGPKLLIQFQNNGVVDDSQLPKDRFSAERLKGVDSTLKIQPAKLEDSAVYLCASSFYAGAGDTQYFGPGTRLTVL.